This T cell receptor (beta chain) appears in the sequencing data of a study of neoadjuvant nivolumab and ipilimumab in lung cancer. Study-wide results and limits: Only a small number of samples underwent TCR sequencing. Compared with tumor-adjacent uninvolved lung, resected tumors showed greater richness and clonality. From pretherapy to surgery, tumor richness and clonality rose with dual therapy.

Germline V lookup: CDR1 SGHRS, CDR2 YFSETQ. Trimming at V came to 4 bases and at J to 2 bases, leaving 10 bases not matched to a gene. The CDR3 loop spans 16 amino acids. A few counts support this clone. Antigen specificity is unknown. Assay used: immunoSEQ multiplex PCR; TCRdb lists only in-frame clones, some missing. This sample has thousands of clones, with about 61% found just once. The chain has TRBV5-1 and TRBJ2-7; 9 bases line up with TRBD1. The starting material was tumor tissue, obtained after neoadjuvant nivolumab, alone or with ipilimumab, at or shortly before surgery. The TCR comes from an adult with non-small cell lung cancer. CDR3 coding DNA: TGCGCCAGCAGCCCCGGAGGACAGGGGCGTCCCTACGAGCAGTACTTC. The encoded protein is CASSPGGQGRPYEQYF.